The 27 T cell receptor beta chains below were found in one sample sequenced in a study of blood T cell repertoires in COVID-19. Some clones are missing from TCRdb's copy, which holds only in-frame ones; the method was immunoSEQ multiplex PCR. The sample lists 150,000 or so clones; approximately 88% were seen once. Source material: PBMCs or T cells enriched from blood (not recorded which). The receptors were sampled from a woman aged 55-69 years who had recovered from COVID-19.

V gene TRBV4-1 combines with J gene TRBJ1-4, with D perhaps matching TRBD1 (6 bases). The V gene's germline CDR1 is MGHRA and CDR2 YSYEKL. The CDR3 has 14 residues. The V end was cut by 1 base, the J end by 7 bases, with 10 bases between. Here the CDR3 DNA reads TGCGCCAGCAGCCAAGGGAGCAGGGGTGAAAAACTGTTTTTT. Its protein is CASSQGSRGEKLFF.

This chain links TRBV27 with TRBJ2-2; D is possibly TRBD1 (5 bases). Germline values: CDR1 MNHEY, CDR2 SMNVEV (reference sequence). Trimming pared 2 bases from V and 3 bases from J, leaving 7 bases between. The length of the CDR3 is 14 residues. DNA of the CDR3: TGTGCCAGCAGTTTACGCAGGGACACCGGGGAGCTGTTTTTT. Its protein product is CASSLRRDTGELFF.

V is TRBV5-1 and J is TRBJ1-5; D may be TRBD1 (6 bases). Trimming took off 0 bases at V and 2 bases at J, with 9 bases between the two ends. Germline V CDR1 and CDR2: SGHRS, YFSETQ. The CDR3 consists of 15 residues. CDR3 bases: TGCGCCAGCAGCTTGGGGGCAGGGGGCAATCAGCCCCAGCATTTT. Its translation is CASSLGAGGNQPQHF.

The chain uses TRBV19 and TRBJ2-2; 9 bases are shared with TRBD1. The CDR3 sequence is 15 residues long. After removal of 4 bases from V and 6 bases from J, the junction contained 6 bases not matched to a gene. Germline CDR1 is LNHDA and CDR2 is SQIVND (reference sequence). CDR3 nucleotides: TGTGCCAGTAGTAACAGGGGGCGCAGCTCCGGGGAGCTGTTTTTT. This translates into CASSNRGRSSGELFF.

The chain joins TRBV7-9 to TRBJ2-5; TRBD2 might be the D (7 bases). Looked up from germline, CDR1 is SEHNR and CDR2 is FQNEAQ (reference sequence). The germline V and J ends were trimmed by 1 base and 4 bases, with 16 bases remaining between them. The CDR3 covers 16 residues. The CDR3 DNA sequence: TGTGCCAGCAGCTTAGTACGTTCGGGGGGCAGAGAGACCCAGTACTTC. Residues: CASSLVRSGGRETQYF.

This chain links TRBV5-1 with TRBJ2-7; the D gene is possibly TRBD1 (6 bases). The germline CDR1 and CDR2 sequences are SGHRS and YFSETQ. The CDR3 is 14 amino acids. Trimming pared 3 bases from V and 2 bases from J, leaving 12 bases between. This chain's CDR3 is CASSSQGSTYEQYF. CDR3 in DNA: TGCGCCAGCAGCTCCCAGGGGAGTACCTACGAGCAGTACTTC. The complete variable domain, with remaining parts taken from reference TRBV5-1 and TRBJ2-7, reads KAGVTQTPRYLIKTRGQQVTLSCSPISGHRSVSWYQQTPGQGLQFLFEYFSETQRNKGNFPGRFSGRQFSNSRSEMNVSTLELGDSALYLCASSSQGSTYEQYFGPGTRLTVT.

The chain combines TRBV6-5 with TRBJ2-7, with 8 nucleotides matching TRBD1. The V gene end was trimmed by 4 bases and the J gene end by 0 bases; junction bases not matched to a gene: 8. CDR1 is MNHEY and CDR2 is SVGAGI in the germline V gene. The CDR3 runs 16 residues. The CDR3 protein is CASSWGWDRSSYEQYF. In DNA form, the CDR3 reads TGTGCCAGCAGTTGGGGCTGGGACAGGAGCTCCTACGAGCAGTACTTC.

This clone was seen more than once but under ten times. This sequence joins TRBV6-1 and TRBJ2-2; D is unclear. Trimming shortened V by 0 bases and J by 6 bases, and 5 bases separated the two germline ends. The CDR3 has 13 residues. From germline, CDR1 is MNHNS and CDR2 SASEGT. The CDR3 nucleotides read TGTGCCAGCAGTGAAGCCTATTCCGGGGAGCTGTTTTTT. This gives the protein CASSEAYSGELFF.

The chain combines TRBV18 with TRBJ1-1; no clear D gene. This CDR3 contains 15 residues. Germline loops: CDR1 KGHSH, CDR2 LQKENI. Trimming stripped 1 base from V and 1 base from J, with 10 bases between. CDR3 in DNA: TGTGCCAGCTCACCACGCTGGGAGGCGAACACTGAAGCTTTCTTT. This translates into CASSPRWEANTEAFF.

The chain links TRBV4-1 to TRBJ2-1; no clear D. The germline CDR1 and CDR2 sequences are MGHRA and YSYEKL. V dropped 5 bases and J dropped 10 bases, with 15 bases sitting between them. The CDR3 covers 13 residues. CDR3 residues: CASSTDTALEQFF. The CDR3 DNA follows: TGCGCCAGCAGCACAGATACGGCACTCGAGCAGTTCTTC.

V is TRBV5-5 and J is TRBJ1-6; D unclear. The CDR3 totals 14 residues. The V end lost 1 base, the J end lost 7 bases, and 9 bases lay between the germline ends. Germline V gene sequence: CDR1 SGHKS, CDR2 YYEKEE (reference sequence). The CDR3 coding sequence is TGTGCCAGCAGCTTGAACGGTCCGAATTCACCCCTCCACTTT. It encodes CASSLNGPNSPLHF.

V usage is TRBV9 and J usage is TRBJ2-1; possible D gene TRBD2, 5 bases. This CDR3 is built from 15 residues. Germline V CDR1 and CDR2: SGDLS, YYNGEE. V was trimmed by 0 bases and J by 5 bases, leaving 12 bases between them. The CDR3: CASSVAMEVDNEQFF. Here the CDR3 DNA reads TGTGCCAGCAGCGTAGCTATGGAGGTTGACAATGAGCAGTTCTTC. Combining the CDR3 with reference TRBV9 and TRBJ2-1 gives the whole variable domain DSGVTQTPKHLITATGQRVTLRCSPRSGDLSVYWYQQSLDQGLQFLIQYYNGEERAKGNILERFSAQQFPDLHSELNLSSLELGDSALYFCASSVAMEVDNEQFFGPGTRLTVL.

The chain uses TRBV19 and TRBJ1-1; D is ambiguous. The CDR3 spans 16 residues. CDR1 and CDR2 (germline): LNHDA, SQIVND (reference sequence). V was cut by 3 bases and J by 0 bases, with 14 bases left in between. The CDR3 coding sequence is TGTGCCAGTAGTATGTACATAACAACCGTGAACACTGAAGCTTTCTTT. Amino acids: CASSMYITTVNTEAFF. The entire variable domain, with the rest obtained from reference TRBV19 and TRBJ1-1, is as follows: DGGITQSPKYLFRKEGQNVTLSCEQNLNHDAMYWYRQDPGQGLRLIYYSQIVNDFQKGDIAEGYSVSREKKESFPLTVTSAQKNPTAFYLCASSMYITTVNTEAFFGQGTRLTVV.

The rearrangement joins TRBV12-3 or TRBV12-4 to TRBJ2-1; the D gene is possibly TRBD1 (6 bases). The V and J ends lost 6 bases and 4 bases respectively, with 10 bases between them. This CDR3 region has 13 residues. CDR3 residues: CASSQDRYNEQFF. The CDR3, as DNA: TGTGCCAGCAGCCAGGACAGATACAATGAGCAGTTCTTC.

The V call is TRBV19, the J call TRBJ2-4, with D perhaps matching TRBD1 (5 bases). Trimming cost V 5 bases and J 9 bases, with 14 bases left between them. The CDR3 has 13 amino acids. Germline CDR1 and CDR2: LNHDA and SQIVND (reference sequence). CDR3 sequence reads: CASSGAFYGIQYF. The CDR3 DNA reads as TGTGCCAGTAGTGGGGCGTTCTATGGCATTCAGTACTTC.

The chain combines TRBV18 with TRBJ2-2; TRBD1 might be the D (5 bases). CDR1 and CDR2 (germline): KGHSH, LQKENI. This CDR3 spans 16 amino acids. Deletions cut 2 bases from V and 2 bases from J, with 12 bases between. In nucleotides, the CDR3 is TGTGCCAGCTCACCAGTGGACACCGCTAACACCGGGGAGCTGTTTTTT. Protein: CASSPVDTANTGELFF. The full variable domain, its missing parts supplied by reference TRBV18 and TRBJ2-2, is NAGVMQNPRHLVRRRGQEARLRCSPMKGHSHVYWYRQLPEEGLKFMVYLQKENIIDESGMPKERFSAEFPKEGPSILRIQQVVRGDSAAYFCASSPVDTANTGELFFGEGSRLTVL.

V usage is TRBV10-3 and J usage is TRBJ1-1, with D possibly matching TRBD1 (5 bases). V lost 8 bases, J lost 1 base, and 11 bases lay in between. This CDR3 region has 13 residues. Per germline, CDR1 ENHRY and CDR2 SYGVKD. The CDR3 DNA reads as TGTGCCATCGCAGGACACGAGAACACTGAAGCTTTCTTT. This translates into CAIAGHENTEAFF.

This rearrangement joins TRBV20-1 to TRBJ2-1, with D possibly TRBD2 on 5 matching bases. Germline V CDR1 and CDR2: DFQATT, SNEGSKA (reference sequence). Trimming left V 6 bases short and J 9 bases short, with 18 bases between. CDR3 length: 13 amino acids. The CDR3 region has the DNA TGCAGTGCCAGTGGTGAGGGAACGGGTGAGCAGTTCTTC. Translating it yields CSASGEGTGEQFF.

The chain carries TRBV3-1 (or the pseudogene TRBV3-2) and TRBJ2-5; D not resolved. CDR3 size: 11 residues. Germline CDR1 LGHDT, CDR2 YNNKEL (reference sequence). Deletions cut 4 bases from V and 4 bases from J, with 4 bases between. The CDR3 reads CASSLVETQYF. CDR3 DNA: TGTGCCAGCAGCCTAGTAGAGACCCAGTACTTC.

Points on this clone: The same CDR3 also results from other DNA sequences found in this sample. The CDR3 region is CASSVSGTSTDTQYF. Written as DNA, the CDR3 is TGTGCCAGCAGCGTCAGCGGGACTAGCACAGATACGCAGTATTTT. This sequence joins TRBV9 and TRBJ2-3, with TRBD2 matching 7 bases. The CDR3 is made up of 15 amino acids. Per the germline V gene, CDR1 is SGDLS and CDR2 is YYNGEE. The V and J ends lost 2 bases and 0 bases, in that order; junction bases with no gene match: 3.

The rearrangement joins TRBV2 to TRBJ2-2; TRBD1 agrees at 9 bases. The CDR3 spans 15 residues. Losses at the gene ends were 8 bases for V and 3 bases for J; bases not matched to a gene: 7. CDR1 and CDR2 from the germline V gene are SNHLY and FYNNEI. Written as DNA, the CDR3 is TGTGCCAGCGGGGAGGACAGGGGAGACACCGGGGAGCTGTTTTTT. Amino acids: CASGEDRGDTGELFF.

V usage is TRBV27 and J usage is TRBJ1-2; a possible D gene is TRBD1 (6 bases). V was shortened by 2 bases and J by 8 bases, with 15 bases between the two germline ends. CDR3 length: 14 residues. Germline V lookup: CDR1 MNHEY, CDR2 SMNVEV (reference sequence). For the CDR3, the DNA is TGTGCCAGCAGTTTACGTCTGGGGGCAGGAGGCTACACCTTC. It is translated as CASSLRLGAGGYTF.

This clone was found a few times. V gene TRBV24-1 combines with J gene TRBJ2-5; possibly TRBD2 for D (6 bases). There are 15 residues in the CDR3. Germline V CDR1 and CDR2: KGHDR, SFDVKD. V lost 3 bases and J lost 4, with 14 bases in between. CDR3 nucleotide sequence: TGTGCCACCAGTGATCCCGGGACTTCAGGAGAGACCCAGTACTTC. It yields the protein CATSDPGTSGETQYF.

This chain's CDR3 is CASSEYPTEVDKNIQYF. The DNA for the CDR3 is TGCGCCAGCAGCGAATATCCGACAGAGGTAGACAAAAACATTCAGTACTTC. This chain uses TRBV5-1 with TRBJ2-4; tentatively, D is TRBD1 (5 bases). Trimming pared 4 bases from V and 3 bases from J, leaving 20 bases between. The CDR3 contains 17 residues. From germline, CDR1 is SGHRS and CDR2 YFSETQ.

This chain joins TRBV9 and TRBJ1-2; D might be TRBD1 (5 bases). In germline, CDR1 is SGDLS, CDR2 YYNGEE. Trimming took 5 bases from V and 4 from J, leaving 15 bases between them. CDR3 length: 14 amino acids. CDR3: CASSGSGPAYGYTF. In DNA form, the CDR3 reads TGTGCCAGCAGTGGGTCAGGGCCAGCCTATGGCTACACCTTC.

The CDR3 nucleotides are TGTGCCAGCAGCGCGTCAGGGGGAAATCAGCCCCAGCATTTT. Translating gives CASSASGGNQPQHF. This rearrangement joins TRBV7-8 to TRBJ1-5; TRBD1 agrees at 7 bases. Germline V gene data show CDR1 as SGHVS and CDR2 as FQNEAQ. This CDR3 region has 14 residues. V was clipped by 5 bases and J by 4 bases; unmatched bases: 5.

The chain couples TRBV10-2 to TRBJ2-3; D not certain. The CDR3 has 15 residues. The V end was cut by 2 bases, the J end by 4 bases, with 13 bases between. Per the germline V gene, CDR1 is WSHSY and CDR2 is SAAADI. CDR3 DNA: TGCGCCAGCAGTGAGCTCCAGGTCTGGCCAGATACGCAGTATTTT. Translation: CASSELQVWPDTQYF.